The 9 T cell receptor beta chains below all came from one sample that was sequenced in a study of T cell changes during pregnancy in multiple sclerosis. Generated by immunoSEQ multiplex PCR, the TCRdb table keeps only in-frame clones and is missing some. The sample shows around 130,000 clones, around 93% of them seen only once. This sample comprised peripheral blood, obtained before pregnancy. Receptors originate from a female donor with multiple sclerosis, enrolled in a pregnancy study.

The CDR3 protein is CASSSKTTSDNEQFF. CDR3 DNA sequence: TGTGCCAGCAGCTCAAAAACTACTAGCGACAATGAGCAGTTCTTC. This chain uses TRBV5-4 with TRBJ2-1; 7 nucleotides line up with TRBD2. V was clipped by 3 bases and J by 5 bases; unmatched bases: 8. CDR3 length equals 15 residues. The germline V gene has CDR1 SGHNT and CDR2 YYREEE (reference sequence).

The chain has TRBV10-2 and TRBJ1-1; tentatively, D is TRBD1 (5 bases). CDR1 is WSHSY, CDR2 SAAADI, per germline. There are 14 residues in the CDR3. Trimming cost V 6 bases and J 3 bases, with 14 bases left between them. CDR3 amino acids: CASREGGADTEAFF. CDR3 DNA: TGCGCCAGCAGAGAGGGCGGGGCGGACACTGAAGCTTTCTTT.

V is TRBV6-1 and J is TRBJ1-4; D is possibly TRBD1 (5 bases). The CDR3 length is 14 residues. Germline V lookup: CDR1 MNHNS, CDR2 SASEGT. The ends were cut back, 3 bases at V and 4 bases at J, with 9 bases in the middle. For the CDR3, the DNA is TGTGCCAGCAGTGACGACAGCCTTAATGAAAAACTGTTTTTT. It translates to CASSDDSLNEKLFF.

J is TRBJ2-2 and V is TRBV10-3; TRBD2 is a possible D gene (5 bases). CDR3 length: 13 residues. The germline V gene has CDR1 ENHRY and CDR2 SYGVKD. With 2 bases removed from V and 6 bases from J, the gap between germline ends came to 7 bases. The CDR3 protein is CAISEGGSGELFF. DNA of the CDR3: TGTGCCATCAGTGAGGGAGGATCCGGGGAGCTGTTTTTT.

The chain is built from TRBV28 and TRBJ1-1, with a tentative D call TRBD1 (5 bases). V was trimmed by 2 bases and J by 13 bases, leaving 23 bases between them. The CDR3 covers 15 residues. Germline lookup yields CDR1 MDHEN and CDR2 SYDVKM. The chain's CDR3 is CASSLGQPGTEGIFF. CDR3 coding DNA: TGTGCCAGCAGTTTAGGGCAGCCCGGTACGGAGGGGATTTTCTTT. Full variable domain (rest looked up from reference TRBV28 and TRBJ1-1): DVKVTQSSRYLVKRTGEKVFLECVQDMDHENMFWYRQDPGLGLRLIYFSYDVKMKEKGDIPEGYSVSREKKERFSLILESASTNQTSMYLCASSLGQPGTEGIFFGQGTRLTVV.

The chain joins TRBV7-6 to TRBJ2-1; TRBD2 might be the D (5 bases). Germline V CDR1 and CDR2: SGHVS, FNYEAQ. Trimming stripped 5 bases from V and 7 bases from J, with 9 bases between. This CDR3 is built from 12 residues. The CDR3 is CASSRSGNEQFF. The CDR3 DNA reads as TGTGCCAGCAGCAGGTCGGGAAATGAGCAGTTCTTC.

As DNA, the CDR3 is TGTGCCACCTCCAAAGACAGTTCCTACAATGAGCAGTTCTTC. It encodes CATSKDSSYNEQFF. The V call is TRBV6-4, the J call TRBJ2-1; weak D call: TRBD1 (5 bases). Germline V gene sequence: CDR1 MRHNA, CDR2 SNTAGT. This CDR3 has 14 residues. V lost 10 bases to trimming and J lost 1 base, with 14 bases between them.

The chain couples TRBV18 to TRBJ2-7, with 7 bases matching TRBD1. The CDR3 loop spans 15 amino acids. Germline CDR1 reads KGHSH; CDR2 reads LQKENI. V was clipped by 5 bases and J by 2 bases; unmatched bases: 9. The CDR3 nucleotides are TGTGCCAGCTCATCTATGACAGGGAACACCTACGAGCAGTACTTC. Its protein is CASSSMTGNTYEQYF.

This chain joins TRBV19 and TRBJ2-1, with 16 bases identical to TRBD2. The germline gives CDR1 LNHDA, CDR2 SQIVND (reference sequence). Trimming at V came to 6 bases and at J to 0 bases, leaving 2 bases not matched to a gene. This CDR3 is built from 17 residues. In DNA form, the CDR3 reads TGTGCCAGTAGCGGGACTAGCGGGAGGGCCTCCTACAATGAGCAGTTCTTC. As protein: CASSGTSGRASYNEQFF.